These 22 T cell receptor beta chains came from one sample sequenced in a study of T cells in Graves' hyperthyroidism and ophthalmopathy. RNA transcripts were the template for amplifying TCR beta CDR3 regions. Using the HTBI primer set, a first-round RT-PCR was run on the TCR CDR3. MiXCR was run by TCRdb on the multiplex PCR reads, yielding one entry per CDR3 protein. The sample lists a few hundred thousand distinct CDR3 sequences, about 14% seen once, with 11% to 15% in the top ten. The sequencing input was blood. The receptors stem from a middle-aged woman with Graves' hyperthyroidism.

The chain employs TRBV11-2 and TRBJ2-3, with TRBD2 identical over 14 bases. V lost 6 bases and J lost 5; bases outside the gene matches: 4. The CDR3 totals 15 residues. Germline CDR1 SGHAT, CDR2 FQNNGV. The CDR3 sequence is CASRGLAGVGDTQYF. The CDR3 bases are TGTGCCAGCAGGGGACTAGCGGGAGTGGGAGATACGCAGTATTTT.

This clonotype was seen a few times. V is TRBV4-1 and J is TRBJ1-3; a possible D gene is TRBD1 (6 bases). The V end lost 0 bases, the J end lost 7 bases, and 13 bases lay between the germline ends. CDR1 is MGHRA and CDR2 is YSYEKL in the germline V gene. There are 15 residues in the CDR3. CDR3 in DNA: TGCGCCAGCAGCCAAGACCATACAGGGATCAACACCATATATTTT. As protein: CASSQDHTGINTIYF.

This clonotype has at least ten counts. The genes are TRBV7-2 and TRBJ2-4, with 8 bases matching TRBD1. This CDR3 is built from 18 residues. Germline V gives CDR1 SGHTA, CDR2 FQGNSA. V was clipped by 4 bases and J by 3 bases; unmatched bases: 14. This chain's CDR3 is CASSSPTQGARVKNIQYF. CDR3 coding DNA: TGTGCCAGCAGCTCACCGACTCAGGGGGCGCGGGTCAAAAACATTCAGTACTTC. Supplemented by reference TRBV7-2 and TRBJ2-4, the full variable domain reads GAGVSQSPSNKVTEKGKDVELRCDPISGHTALYWYRQSLGQGLEFLIYFQGNSAPDKSGLPSDRFSAERTGGSVSTLTIQRTQQEDSAVYLCASSSPTQGARVKNIQYFGAGTRLSVL.

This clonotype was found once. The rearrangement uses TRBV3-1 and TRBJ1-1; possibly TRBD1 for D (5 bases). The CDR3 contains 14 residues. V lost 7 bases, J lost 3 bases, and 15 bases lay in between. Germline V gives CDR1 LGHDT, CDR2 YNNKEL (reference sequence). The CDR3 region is CASTLEDTDTEAFF. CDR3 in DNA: TGTGCCAGCACCTTAGAGGACACGGACACTGAAGCTTTCTTT.

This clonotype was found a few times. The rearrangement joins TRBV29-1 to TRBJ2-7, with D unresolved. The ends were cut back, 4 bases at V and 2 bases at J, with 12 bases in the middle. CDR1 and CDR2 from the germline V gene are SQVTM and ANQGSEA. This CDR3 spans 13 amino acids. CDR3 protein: CSVVSPNTYEQYF. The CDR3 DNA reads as TGCAGCGTTGTAAGTCCTAATACCTACGAGCAGTACTTC.

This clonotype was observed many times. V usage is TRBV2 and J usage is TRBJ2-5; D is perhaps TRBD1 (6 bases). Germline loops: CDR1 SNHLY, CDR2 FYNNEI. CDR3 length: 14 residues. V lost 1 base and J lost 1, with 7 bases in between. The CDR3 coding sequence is TGTGCCAGCAGTGAAGACAGGGTCCAAGAGACCCAGTACTTC. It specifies CASSEDRVQETQYF.

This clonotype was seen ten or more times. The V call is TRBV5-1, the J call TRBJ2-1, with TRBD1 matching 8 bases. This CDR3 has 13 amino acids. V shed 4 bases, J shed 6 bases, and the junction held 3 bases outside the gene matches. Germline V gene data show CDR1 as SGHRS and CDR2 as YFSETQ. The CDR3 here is CASSGQGRNEQFF. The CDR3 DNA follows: TGCGCCAGCAGCGGACAGGGACGCAATGAGCAGTTCTTC.

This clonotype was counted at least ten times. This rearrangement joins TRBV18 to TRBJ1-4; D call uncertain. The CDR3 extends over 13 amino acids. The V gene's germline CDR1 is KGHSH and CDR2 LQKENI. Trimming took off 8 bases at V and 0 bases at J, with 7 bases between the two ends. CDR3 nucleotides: TGTGCCAGCAGCCGGGCAACTAATGAAAAACTGTTTTTT. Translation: CASSRATNEKLFF.

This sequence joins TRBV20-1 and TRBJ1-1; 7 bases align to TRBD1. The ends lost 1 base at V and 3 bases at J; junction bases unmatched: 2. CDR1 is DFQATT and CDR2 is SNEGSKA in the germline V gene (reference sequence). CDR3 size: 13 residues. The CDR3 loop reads CSARVRGDTEAFF. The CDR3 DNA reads TGCAGTGCTAGAGTCAGGGGGGACACTGAAGCTTTCTTT.

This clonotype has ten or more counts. CDR3 bases: TGTGCCAGCTCACCGGGACTGCTCTCTGGAAACACCATATATTTT. It specifies CASSPGLLSGNTIYF. The chain uses TRBV18 and TRBJ1-3; possibly TRBD1 for D (5 bases). Trimming removed 3 bases at V and 0 bases at J, with 9 bases between. The CDR3 is 15 residues long. Germline CDR1 reads KGHSH; CDR2 reads LQKENI.

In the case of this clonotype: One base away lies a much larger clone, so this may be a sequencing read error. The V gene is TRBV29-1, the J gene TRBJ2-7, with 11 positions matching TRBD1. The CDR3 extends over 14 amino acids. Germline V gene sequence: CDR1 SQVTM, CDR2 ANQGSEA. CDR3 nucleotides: TGCGGCGCCTGGGGGGACAGGGGGGCCTACGAGCAGTACTTC. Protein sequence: CGAWGDRGAYEQYF.

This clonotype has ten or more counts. Here the CDR3 DNA reads TGTGCCAGCAGCAAACTCGGGACTAGCGGATCACAAGAGACCCAGTACTTC. Translating gives CASSKLGTSGSQETQYF. V and J are TRBV6-2 or TRBV6-3 and TRBJ2-5, with 11 bases fitting TRBD2. Germline CDR1 MNHEY, CDR2 SVGEGT. J gave up 2 bases and V 6 bases, and 11 bases lay outside the gene matches. The CDR3 runs to 17 residues.

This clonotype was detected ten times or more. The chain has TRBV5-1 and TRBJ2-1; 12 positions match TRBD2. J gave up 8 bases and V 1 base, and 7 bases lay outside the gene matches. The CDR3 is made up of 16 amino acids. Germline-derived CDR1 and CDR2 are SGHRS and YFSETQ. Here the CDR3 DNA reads TGCGCCAGCAGCTTGCCGACTAGCGGGAGTTTGGATGAGCAGTTCTTC. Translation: CASSLPTSGSLDEQFF.

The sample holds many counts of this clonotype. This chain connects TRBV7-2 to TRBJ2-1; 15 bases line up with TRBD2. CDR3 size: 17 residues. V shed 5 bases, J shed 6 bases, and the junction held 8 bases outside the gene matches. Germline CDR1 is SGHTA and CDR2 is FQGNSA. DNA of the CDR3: TGTGCCAGCAGCCCGCGGACTAGCGGGAGGGTCCCCAATGAGCAGTTCTTC. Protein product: CASSPRTSGRVPNEQFF.

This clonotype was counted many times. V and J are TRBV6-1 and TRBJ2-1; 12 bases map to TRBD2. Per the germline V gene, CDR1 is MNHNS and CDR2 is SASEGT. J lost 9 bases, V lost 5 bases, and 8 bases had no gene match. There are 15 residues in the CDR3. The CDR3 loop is CASSSPGLAGFEQFF. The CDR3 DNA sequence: TGTGCCAGCAGTTCCCCGGGACTAGCGGGCTTTGAGCAGTTCTTC.

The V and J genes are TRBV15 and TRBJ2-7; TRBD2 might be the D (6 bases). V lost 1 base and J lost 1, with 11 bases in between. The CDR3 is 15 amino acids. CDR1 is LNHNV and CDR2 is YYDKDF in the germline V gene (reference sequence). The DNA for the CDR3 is TGTGCCACCAGCAGAGCTCCTAGCGATTCCTACGAGCAGTACTTC. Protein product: CATSRAPSDSYEQYF.

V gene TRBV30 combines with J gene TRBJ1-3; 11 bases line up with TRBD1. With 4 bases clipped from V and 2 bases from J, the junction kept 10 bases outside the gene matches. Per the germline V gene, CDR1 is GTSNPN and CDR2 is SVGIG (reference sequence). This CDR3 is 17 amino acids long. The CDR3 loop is CAWTGTGGRLTGNTIYF. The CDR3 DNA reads TGTGCCTGGACCGGGACAGGGGGGAGACTGACTGGAAACACCATATATTTT.

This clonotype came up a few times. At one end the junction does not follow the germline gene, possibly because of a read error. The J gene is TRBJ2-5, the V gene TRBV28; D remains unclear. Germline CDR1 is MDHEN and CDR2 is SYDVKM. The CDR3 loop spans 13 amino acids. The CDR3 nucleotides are TGTGCCAGCAGTTTAGCCGGGCAAGAGACCCTGTACTTC. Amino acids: CASSLAGQETLYF.

CDR3 sequence (DNA): TGTGCCAGCAGTTACCCGCCGGGGGCTTCGGGCAATGAGCAGTTCTTC. It translates to CASSYPPGASGNEQFF. The rearrangement joins TRBV6-5 to TRBJ2-1; D may be TRBD1 or TRBD2 (6 bases each). This CDR3 contains 16 residues. The ends were cut back, 2 bases at V and 6 bases at J, with 17 bases in the middle. Germline V lookup: CDR1 MNHEY, CDR2 SVGAGI.

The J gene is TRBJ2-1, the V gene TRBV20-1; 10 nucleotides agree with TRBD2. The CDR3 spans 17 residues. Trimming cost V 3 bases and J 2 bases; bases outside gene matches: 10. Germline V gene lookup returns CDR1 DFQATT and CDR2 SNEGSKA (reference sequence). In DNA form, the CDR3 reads TGCAGTGCTAGCCCCCCAGCGGGAGGGCCACCCTACAATGAGCAGTTCTTC. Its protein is CSASPPAGGPPYNEQFF.

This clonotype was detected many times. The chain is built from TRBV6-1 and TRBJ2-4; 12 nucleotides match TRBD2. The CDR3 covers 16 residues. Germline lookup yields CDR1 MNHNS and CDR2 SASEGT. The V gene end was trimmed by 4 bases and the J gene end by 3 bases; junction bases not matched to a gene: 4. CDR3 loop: CASSAGTSGFKNIQYF. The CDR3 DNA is TGTGCCAGCAGTGCTGGGACTAGCGGGTTCAAAAACATTCAGTACTTC.

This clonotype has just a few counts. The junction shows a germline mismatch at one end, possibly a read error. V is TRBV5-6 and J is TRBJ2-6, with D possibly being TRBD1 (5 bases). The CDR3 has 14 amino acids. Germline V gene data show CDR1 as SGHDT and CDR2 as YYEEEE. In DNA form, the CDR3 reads TGTGCCAGCAGCATGCTTACTGGGGCCAACGTCGTGACTTTC. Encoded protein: CASSMLTGANVVTF.